Listed below are T cell receptor beta chains from one sample, sequenced in a study of T cell repertoires in cytomegalovirus infection. Which antigens these TCRs recognize remains unknown. TCRdb recomputed calls from the reads with MiXCR, one row per CDR3 protein. The sample shows around 69,000 distinct CDR3 sequences, roughly 28% of them seen only once. The input for sequencing was CD8+ T cells from cultured PBMCs, taken from culture after CMV antigen stimulation. The receptors originated from a human donor in good health (CMV status not recorded). Some clones in this sample may be carry-over from other donors' samples. Each CDR3 is given without its conserved first and last residue. Fields, in order: J gene, V gene, CDR3 protein.

TRBJ2-7,TRBV7-8,ASSLATAGASEQY
TRBJ2-7,TRBV12-3/TRBV12-4,ASSQDRAYEQY
TRBJ2-7,TRBV4-3,ASSAGTGGDEQY
TRBJ2-1,TRBV4-3,ASSPRTGKNEQF
TRBJ2-7,TRBV9,ASSPFGGKSSYEQY
TRBJ1-1,TRBV4-3,ASSQDGAGRDTEAF
TRBJ2-7,TRBV6-6,ASRPEQAYEQY
TRBJ1-4,TRBV11-3,ASSPQPNEKLF
TRBJ1-1,TRBV6-5,ASSYGQVTEAF
TRBJ1-1,TRBV12-3/TRBV12-4,ASSLGWGPKGNTEAF
TRBJ2-5,TRBV27,ASSLTRLTGGRETQY
TRBJ2-5,TRBV7-9,ASSPIDGGKETQY
TRBJ2-1,TRBV24-1,ATQQGGEQF
TRBJ2-7,TRBV4-1,ASSQDLTGGGYEQY
TRBJ2-3,TRBV9,ASSVVSSGSTDTQY
TRBJ1-5,TRBV9,ASSVGAKEPQH
TRBJ2-5,TRBV12-3/TRBV12-4,ASSFNGIRETQY
TRBJ2-1,TRBV4-3,ASSQEGGGLFNEQF
TRBJ2-1,TRBV5-6,ASSGSGTPSPYNEQF
TRBJ2-1,TRBV24-1,ATSEYSGEQF
TRBJ1-6,TRBV11-2,ASSLGQNNSPLH
TRBJ1-6,TRBV6-1,ASTRGGIDSPLH
TRBJ2-4,TRBV7-9,ASSYAGQGQNIQY
TRBJ2-1,TRBV6-6,ASSYSTNEQF
TRBJ1-1,TRBV27,ASSLSPTVNTEAF
TRBJ2-2,TRBV12-3/TRBV12-4,ASRRLRDSNTGELF
TRBJ1-2,TRBV6-1,ASSEAWQSDLYT
TRBJ2-5,TRBV7-2,ASSAGTIQETQY
TRBJ2-7,TRBV4-1,ASSEGQDFAFYEQY
TRBJ1-5,TRBV7-2,ASSLVRTGGQPQH
TRBJ1-1,TRBV12-3/TRBV12-4,ASATGPATEAF
TRBJ2-1,TRBV6-6,ASSYYDNEQF
TRBJ1-4,TRBV18,ASSPRGTGGLEKLF
TRBJ2-1,TRBV20-1,SPIPGFSYNEQF
TRBJ2-3,TRBV12-3/TRBV12-4,ASRPLVQNTDTQY
TRBJ2-2,TRBV9,ASSVGANTGELF
TRBJ1-2,TRBV6-6,ASSYSPDNNGYT
TRBJ2-7,TRBV7-8,ASSWRGREVDEQY
TRBJ1-4,TRBV27,ASSPDDRGLGEKLF
TRBJ2-7,TRBV10-3,AISDLGASGVYEQY
TRBJ2-7,TRBV6-2/TRBV6-3,ASSYPDRKSSYEQY
TRBJ1-2,TRBV12-3/TRBV12-4,ASSFGGADYGYT
TRBJ2-6,TRBV7-3,ASSLSSGANVLT
TRBJ2-7,TRBV7-9,ASSSQGGGYEQY
TRBJ1-2,TRBV6-2/TRBV6-3,ASRYYRDYGYT
TRBJ2-7,TRBV27,ASSLTASYLYEQY
TRBJ1-1,TRBV6-2/TRBV6-3,ASTQRGPMNTEAF
TRBJ1-5,TRBV7-3,ASRPGTGDLSNQPQH
TRBJ2-3,TRBV6-5,ASSQKTSPSTDTQY
TRBJ1-1,TRBV6-1,ASSSSVDTEAF
TRBJ1-1,TRBV20-1,SADRVTEAEAF
TRBJ2-5,TRBV14,ASSQGLAEETQY
TRBJ2-2,TRBV19,ASQTGTTIAGELF
TRBJ1-1,TRBV5-8,ASSLVLRALNTEAF
TRBJ2-3,TRBV18,ASSPPSEDTQY